The 28 T cell receptor beta chains presented below share a single source sample, sequenced in a study of OX40 agonist ivuxolimab in advanced cancers. Profiled with immunoSEQ multiplex PCR; TCRdb holds only in-frame clones, not every one. The data hold 70,000 to 90,000 clones, with roughly nine tenths observed a single time. This material consisted of CD4+ or CD8+ T cells sorted from blood, taken in a trial of the OX40 agonist ivuxolimab. The receptors come from an adult with an advanced solid tumor such as melanoma, head and neck, liver or kidney cancer.

This chain links TRBV28 with TRBJ2-7, with 9 bases aligning to TRBD2. CDR1 and CDR2 (germline): MDHEN, SYDVKM. V shed 6 bases and J 6 bases; nucleotides not matched to a gene: 6. The CDR3 sequence is 13 residues long. DNA for the CDR3: TGTGCCAGCAGCCCGGGACTAGCCTCCGAGCAGTACTTC. Protein: CASSPGLASEQYF. The variable domain in full, completed from reference TRBV28 and TRBJ2-7, reads DVKVTQSSRYLVKRTGEKVFLECVQDMDHENMFWYRQDPGLGLRLIYFSYDVKMKEKGDIPEGYSVSREKKERFSLILESASTNQTSMYLCASSPGLASEQYFGPGTRLTVT.

The chain couples TRBV2 to TRBJ2-3; 8 bases fit TRBD2. There are 17 residues in the CDR3. The germline gives CDR1 SNHLY, CDR2 FYNNEI. With 4 bases clipped from V and 4 bases from J, the junction kept 13 bases outside the gene matches. The CDR3 region is CASSGEETSEMADTQYF. CDR3 bases: TGTGCCAGCAGTGGGGAAGAGACTAGCGAGATGGCAGATACGCAGTATTTT.

The V call is TRBV18, the J call TRBJ1-2, with 8 positions matching TRBD1. CDR3 length equals 14 residues. The J segment lost 8 bases and the V segment lost 3 bases, leaving 8 bases of the junction unmatched. Looked up from germline, CDR1 is KGHSH and CDR2 is LQKENI. CDR3 DNA: TGTGCCAGCTCACCGTACGGGACAGGTGGGGGCTACACCTTC. Its protein is CASSPYGTGGGYTF.

The CDR3 region has the DNA TGTGCCAGCAGCTATTCCCCGGGCCAACCGGGAGATACGCAGTATTTT. Encoded protein: CASSYSPGQPGDTQYF. The V and J genes are TRBV7-2 and TRBJ2-3, with unresolved D. This CDR3 region has 16 residues. Trimming took 4 bases from V and 5 from J, leaving 19 bases between them. CDR1 is SGHTA and CDR2 is FQGNSA in the germline V gene.

This clone is classed as medium-sized. The V call is TRBV28, the J call TRBJ2-7, with TRBD1 matching 7 bases. This CDR3 has 15 amino acids. Trimming removed 5 bases from V and 0 bases from J; junction bases left unmatched: 7. Germline CDR1 MDHEN, CDR2 SYDVKM. DNA of the CDR3: TGTGCCAGCAGTCAACACAGGGGCGGCTCCTACGAGCAGTACTTC. Residues: CASSQHRGGSYEQYF.

V gene TRBV7-3 combines with J gene TRBJ2-3; D may correspond to TRBD1 or TRBD2 (5 bases each). The CDR3 has 15 residues. The germline CDR1 and CDR2 sequences are SGHTA and FQGTGA. V gave up 2 bases and J gave up 6 bases, with 15 bases separating them. The CDR3 loop is CASSLGTAFGDTQYF. The CDR3 DNA sequence: TGTGCCAGCAGCTTAGGGACCGCGTTTGGGGATACGCAGTATTTT. Together with reference TRBV7-3 and TRBJ2-3, the CDR3 gives the full variable domain: GAGVSQTPSNKVTEKGKYVELRCDPISGHTALYWYRQSLGQGPEFLIYFQGTGAADDSGLPNDRFFAVRPEGSVSTLKIQRTERGDSAVYLCASSLGTAFGDTQYFGPGTRLTVL.

The genes are TRBV19 and TRBJ2-1, with 7 nucleotides matching TRBD2. The CDR3 runs to 17 residues. J was trimmed by 0 bases and V by 3 bases; bases with no gene match: 8. CDR1 and CDR2 from the germline V gene are LNHDA and SQIVND (reference sequence). Here the CDR3 DNA reads TGTGCCAGTAGTATTGCGGCTAGCGGAGGCTCCTACAATGAGCAGTTCTTC. It translates to CASSIAASGGSYNEQFF.

This clone appeared a few times. This sequence joins TRBV6-1 and TRBJ2-1, with a tentative D call TRBD1 (5 bases). Trimming stripped 6 bases from V and 3 bases from J, with 12 bases between. This CDR3 is 14 amino acids long. CDR1 is MNHNS and CDR2 is SASEGT in the germline V gene. CDR3: CASSATDHYNEQFF. The DNA of the CDR3 is TGTGCCAGCAGCGCGACAGACCACTACAATGAGCAGTTCTTC.

The V gene is TRBV19, the J gene TRBJ2-4; TRBD1 matches 7 bases. The V gene's germline CDR1 is LNHDA and CDR2 SQIVND (reference sequence). V lost 1 base to trimming and J lost 0 bases; unmatched junction nucleotides: 6. The length of the CDR3 is 17 residues. This CDR3 is CASSIVGRGIAKNIQYF. CDR3 nucleotide sequence: TGTGCCAGTAGTATAGTAGGCAGGGGGATAGCCAAAAACATTCAGTACTTC.

This clone was observed a few times. The rearrangement uses TRBV7-9 and TRBJ2-1; D is uncertain. The V end lost 2 bases, the J end lost 7 bases, and 6 bases lay between the germline ends. Germline loops: CDR1 SEHNR, CDR2 FQNEAQ (reference sequence). The CDR3 runs to 12 residues. In nucleotides, the CDR3 is TGTGCCAGCAGCTTAAGTGGGAATGAGCAGTTCTTC. It encodes CASSLSGNEQFF.

The chain couples TRBV13 to TRBJ2-1; a possible D gene is TRBD2 (5 bases). Trimming shortened V by 2 bases and J by 7 bases, and 9 bases separated the two germline ends. The CDR3 length is 13 residues. CDR1 and CDR2 from the germline V gene are PRHDT and FYEKMQ (reference sequence). CDR3 DNA sequence: TGTGCCAGCAGCTTATTCGGCGGGAATGAGCAGTTCTTC. Its protein is CASSLFGGNEQFF.

CDR3 protein: CASSYRSGEQYF. As DNA, the CDR3 is TGTGCCAGCAGTTACCGGAGCGGCGAGCAGTACTTC. This chain joins TRBV6-5 and TRBJ2-7; TRBD2 is a possible D gene (5 bases). The V and J ends lost 2 bases and 6 bases respectively, with 8 bases between them. The CDR3 length is 12 residues. The germline V gene has CDR1 MNHEY and CDR2 SVGAGI.

This chain connects TRBV9 to TRBJ2-3; 9 positions agree with TRBD2. V lost 7 bases to trimming and J lost 2 bases; unmatched junction nucleotides: 8. The CDR3 totals 15 residues. Germline values: CDR1 SGDLS, CDR2 YYNGEE. The CDR3 region is CASGGLAGVTDTQYF. DNA for the CDR3: TGTGCCAGCGGGGGGTTAGCGGGAGTCACAGATACGCAGTATTTT. Variable domain in full (rest from reference TRBV9 and TRBJ2-3): DSGVTQTPKHLITATGQRVTLRCSPRSGDLSVYWYQQSLDQGLQFLIQYYNGEERAKGNILERFSAQQFPDLHSELNLSSLELGDSALYFCASGGLAGVTDTQYFGPGTRLTVL.

The CDR3 nucleotides are TGTGCCAGTAGTGCCAGGGAACGGGAGACCCAGTACTTC. It codes for CASSARERETQYF. J is TRBJ2-5 and V is TRBV19; perhaps TRBD1 as D (5 bases). Trimming pared 5 bases from V and 5 bases from J, leaving 12 bases between. The CDR3 runs 13 residues. The germline gives CDR1 LNHDA, CDR2 SQIVND (reference sequence).

The rearrangement links TRBV19 to TRBJ2-1, with a possible D match to TRBD2 (6 bases). From germline, CDR1 is LNHDA and CDR2 SQIVND (reference sequence). CDR3 size: 18 residues. V gave up 5 bases and J gave up 2 bases, with 22 bases separating them. The CDR3 DNA reads as TGTGCCAGTAGTCGAACACGCACTAGCCTAGGGCCCTACAATGAGCAGTTCTTC. It encodes CASSRTRTSLGPYNEQFF.

The chain couples TRBV18 to TRBJ2-2; TRBD1 matches 7 bases. V lost 4 bases and J lost 0; bases outside the gene matches: 8. The germline V gene encodes CDR1 KGHSH and CDR2 LQKENI. The CDR3 is 17 amino acids. This CDR3 reads CASSRTPGQPNTGELFF. The DNA of the CDR3 is TGTGCCAGCTCACGAACACCGGGACAGCCGAACACCGGGGAGCTGTTTTTT.

This chain links TRBV5-1 with TRBJ1-4; no clear D. The CDR3 is made up of 12 amino acids. Germline V CDR1 and CDR2: SGHRS, YFSETQ. The V and J ends lost 0 bases and 10 bases respectively, with 7 bases between them. CDR3 DNA: TGCGCCAGCAGCTTGGAGGCGGGAAAACTGTTTTTT. Protein product: CASSLEAGKLFF.

The sample holds one count of this clone. The chain has TRBV4-2 and TRBJ2-7; 10 bases are a match to TRBD2. Germline CDR1 LGHNA, CDR2 YNFKEQ. The CDR3 consists of 14 residues. V was pared by 7 bases and J by 6 bases, with 9 bases of the junction left unmatched. The CDR3: CASTIAGGTGEQYF. CDR3 nucleotides: TGTGCCAGCACCATAGCGGGAGGCACAGGCGAGCAGTACTTC.

The J gene is TRBJ1-1, the V gene TRBV25-1; D not resolved. The ends were cut back, 6 bases at V and 0 bases at J, with 8 bases in the middle. The CDR3 covers 13 residues. Germline lookup yields CDR1 MGHDK and CDR2 SYGVNS. The CDR3 region is CASSRRVNTEAFF. The CDR3 DNA follows: TGTGCCAGCAGCAGAAGGGTGAACACTGAAGCTTTCTTT.

The chain uses TRBV5-1 and TRBJ2-2; possibly TRBD1 for D (5 bases). This CDR3 has 15 residues. From germline, CDR1 is SGHRS and CDR2 YFSETQ. Trimming removed 4 bases from V and 0 bases from J, with 10 bases in between. The CDR3 reads CASSPDTTNTGELFF. The CDR3 DNA sequence: TGCGCCAGCAGCCCGGACACCACGAACACCGGGGAGCTGTTTTTT.

J is TRBJ1-4 and V is TRBV18; D uncertain. V lost 3 bases and J 5 bases, leaving 7 bases between the germline ends. The CDR3 has 13 residues. CDR1 is KGHSH and CDR2 is LQKENI in the germline V gene. CDR3: CASSPGFNEKLFF. The DNA for the CDR3 is TGTGCCAGCTCACCGGGATTCAATGAAAAACTGTTTTTT.

The V call is TRBV6-1, the J call TRBJ2-7, with TRBD1 matching 8 bases. The germline V gene has CDR1 MNHNS and CDR2 SASEGT. V lost 10 bases and J lost 2; bases outside the gene matches: 10. This CDR3 spans 14 amino acids. The CDR3 sequence: CATDRGTPPYEQYF. In nucleotides, the CDR3 is TGTGCCACCGACAGGGGCACCCCTCCCTACGAGCAGTACTTC.

CDR3 sequence reads: CASSSWTGGTGELFF. The DNA for the CDR3 is TGCGCCAGCAGCTCGTGGACAGGGGGTACCGGGGAGCTGTTTTTT. This chain connects TRBV5-1 to TRBJ2-2, with 10 bases fitting TRBD1. The CDR3 is made up of 15 amino acids. Germline V gene data show CDR1 as SGHRS and CDR2 as YFSETQ. V dropped 3 bases and J dropped 5; count of bases not matched to a gene: 4.

The CDR3: CASSGRGSTDTQYF. The CDR3 coding sequence is TGTGCCAGCAGCGGTCGGGGGAGCACAGATACGCAGTATTTT. The chain combines TRBV14 with TRBJ2-3; D may be TRBD2 (6 bases). The V end was cut by 5 bases, the J end by 0 bases, with 9 bases between. There are 14 residues in the CDR3. Germline V gene data show CDR1 as SGHDN and CDR2 as FVKESK.

The chain uses TRBV11-2 and TRBJ1-6; D gene ambiguous. The CDR3 is 15 residues long. V lost 0 bases to trimming and J lost 8 bases, with 11 bases between them. Germline V gene lookup returns CDR1 SGHAT and CDR2 FQNNGV. This CDR3 is CASSLEHGMYSPLHF. CDR3 nucleotide sequence: TGTGCCAGCAGCTTAGAGCACGGGATGTATTCACCCCTCCACTTT.

The V and J genes are TRBV28 and TRBJ2-7; 12 bases are a match to TRBD2. Germline V gives CDR1 MDHEN, CDR2 SYDVKM. This CDR3 is 15 amino acids long. V lost 5 bases to trimming and J lost 0 bases; unmatched junction nucleotides: 2. CDR3: CASSPSGRASYEQYF. The CDR3 DNA reads TGTGCCAGCAGTCCTAGCGGGAGGGCCTCCTACGAGCAGTACTTC.

The gene calls are TRBV11-2 and TRBJ1-1; possible D gene TRBD1, 5 bases. Trimming cost V 1 base and J 11 bases, with 11 bases left between them. The CDR3 consists of 12 residues. The germline gives CDR1 SGHAT, CDR2 FQNNGV. The DNA for the CDR3 is TGTGCCAGCAGCTTAGTGGTCCGGGGGGCTTTCTTT. Translating gives CASSLVVRGAFF.

This clone was recorded a few times. CDR3 coding DNA: TGTGCCATCAGTCCCGGTGGGGACACTGAAGCTTTCTTT. This codes for CAISPGGDTEAFF. V usage is TRBV10-3 and J usage is TRBJ1-1; D remains ambiguous. The ends were cut back, 5 bases at V and 3 bases at J, with 10 bases in the middle. Germline CDR1 ENHRY, CDR2 SYGVKD. The CDR3 length is 13 residues.